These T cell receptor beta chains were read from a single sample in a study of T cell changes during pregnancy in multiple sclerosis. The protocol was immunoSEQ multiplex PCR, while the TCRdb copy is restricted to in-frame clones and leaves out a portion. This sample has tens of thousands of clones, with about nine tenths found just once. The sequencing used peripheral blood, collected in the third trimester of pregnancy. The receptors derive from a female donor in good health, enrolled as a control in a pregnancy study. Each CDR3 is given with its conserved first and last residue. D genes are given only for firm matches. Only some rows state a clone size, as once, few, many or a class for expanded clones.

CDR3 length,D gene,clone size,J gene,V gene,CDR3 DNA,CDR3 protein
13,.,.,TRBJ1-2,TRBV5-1,TGCGCCAGCAGCTTCGCGACAGACTATGGCTACACCTTC,CASSFATDYGYTF
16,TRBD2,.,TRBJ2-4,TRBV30,TGTGCCTGGAGTAACGGACTAGCGGGAGTACTGCACATTCAGTACTTC,CAWSNGLAGVLHIQYF
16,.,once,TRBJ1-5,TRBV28,TGTGCCAGCAGTCCCCGGGGGGCACAGCGCAATCAGCCCCAGCATTTT,CASSPRGAQRNQPQHF
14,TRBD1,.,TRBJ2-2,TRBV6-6,TGTGCCACCCCGGGACAGTCGAACACCGGGGAGCTGTTTTTT,CATPGQSNTGELFF
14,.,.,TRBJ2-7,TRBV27,TGTGCCAGCAGTTTTTACGAGGGATCCTACGAGCAGTACTTC,CASSFYEGSYEQYF
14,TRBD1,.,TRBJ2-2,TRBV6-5,TGTGCCAGCAGTTCTGGACAGGGGGCGGGGGAGCTGTTTTTT,CASSSGQGAGELFF
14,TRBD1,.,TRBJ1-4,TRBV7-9,TGTGCCAGCAGCTTACAGGGGGCAGGTGAAAAACTGTTTTTT,CASSLQGAGEKLFF
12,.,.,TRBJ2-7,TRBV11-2,TGTGCCAGCAGCTTAACGGGGTACGAGCAGTACTTC,CASSLTGYEQYF
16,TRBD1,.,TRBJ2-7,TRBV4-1,TGCGCCAGCCGACTTTCCGGGACAGACATCTCCTACGAGCAGTACTTC,CASRLSGTDISYEQYF
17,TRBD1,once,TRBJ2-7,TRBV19,TGTGCCAGTAGTTTCTTATCCAACCGGGACAGGGGCCACGAGCAGTACTTC,CASSFLSNRDRGHEQYF
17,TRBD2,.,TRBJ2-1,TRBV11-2,TGTGCCAGCAGCGCAGGTTCCAGACTAGCTCCCGGCGATGAGCAGTTCTTC,CASSAGSRLAPGDEQFF
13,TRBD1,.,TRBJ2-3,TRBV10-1,TGCGCCAGCAGTGTGGGACAGGGTGGTACGCAGTATTTT,CASSVGQGGTQYF
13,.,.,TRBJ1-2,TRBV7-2,TGTGCCAGCAGTCGTGCAGGGTTGTTTGGCTACACCTTC,CASSRAGLFGYTF
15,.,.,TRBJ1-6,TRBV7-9,TGTGCCAGCAGGGAAAGCGGGGGTCGGACGGCACCCCTCCACTTT,CASRESGGRTAPLHF
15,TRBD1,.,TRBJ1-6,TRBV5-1,TGCGCCAGCAGCCCGATTATACAGGGGCATTCACCCCTCCACTTT,CASSPIIQGHSPLHF
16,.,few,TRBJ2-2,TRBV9,TGTGCCAGCAGCGTATATCAGACTCCTTACACCGGGGAGCTGTTTTTT,CASSVYQTPYTGELFF
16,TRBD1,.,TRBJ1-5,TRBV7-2,TGTGCCAGCAGCTTAGCCGGGACAGGGGTCGACCAGCCCCAGCATTTT,CASSLAGTGVDQPQHF
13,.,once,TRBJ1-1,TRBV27,TGTGCCAGCAGTTTAGTCATGAACACTGAAGCTTTCTTT,CASSLVMNTEAFF
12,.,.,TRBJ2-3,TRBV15,TGTGCCACCAGCAGTATCACAGATACGCAGTATTTT,CATSSITDTQYF
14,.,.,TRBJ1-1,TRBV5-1,TGCGCCAGCAGCTTGACTCAGGTGAACACTGAAGCTTTCTTT,CASSLTQVNTEAFF
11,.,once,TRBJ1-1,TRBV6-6,TGTGCCAGCAACTCTGAATCTGAAGCTTTCTTT,CASNSESEAFF
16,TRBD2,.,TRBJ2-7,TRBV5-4,TGTGCCAGCAGCTTGGCCAGCGGGAGTTTCTACTACGAGCAGTACTTC,CASSLASGSFYYEQYF
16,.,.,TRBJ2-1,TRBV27,TGTGCCAGCAGTTTAGGGGCAGATAGCTCCTACAATGAGCAGTTCTTC,CASSLGADSSYNEQFF
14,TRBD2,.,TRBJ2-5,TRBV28,TGTGCCAGCAGTTTATGGGGTAGCGGGGAGACCCAGTACTTC,CASSLWGSGETQYF
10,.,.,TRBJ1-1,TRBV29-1,TGCAGCGTCAGGAACACTGAAGCTTTCTTT,CSVRNTEAFF
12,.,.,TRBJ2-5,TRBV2,TGTGCCAGCAGTGAAGCGCGGACAGTTCGGTACTTC,CASSEARTVRYF
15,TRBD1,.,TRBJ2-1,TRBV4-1,TGCGCCAGCAGCCACGATGGGACAGGTTACAATGAGCAGTTCTTC,CASSHDGTGYNEQFF
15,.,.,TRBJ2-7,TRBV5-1,TGCGCCAGCAGCTTGTTCCAGGGGGGATCCTACGAGCAGTACTTC,CASSLFQGGSYEQYF
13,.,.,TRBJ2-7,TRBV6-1,TGTGCCAGCAGTGAATCCCAACTCTACGAGCAGTACTTC,CASSESQLYEQYF
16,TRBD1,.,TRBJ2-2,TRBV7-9,TGTGCCAGCAGCTCCCCCCGGACAGGGGGCACCGGGGAGCTGTTTTTT,CASSSPRTGGTGELFF
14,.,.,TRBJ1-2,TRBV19,TGTGCCAGTAGTCCAGCCGGGACACCCTATGGCTACACCTTC,CASSPAGTPYGYTF
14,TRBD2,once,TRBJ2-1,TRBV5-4,TGTGCCAGCAGCGGACTAGGTAGGTTAGATGAGCAGTTCTTC,CASSGLGRLDEQFF
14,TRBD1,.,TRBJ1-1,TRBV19,TGTGCCAGTAACCGGGGACAGGCGAACACTGAAGCTTTCTTT,CASNRGQANTEAFF
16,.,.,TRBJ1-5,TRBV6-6,TGTGCCAGCAGCCCACCCCAGGGCATGAGCAATCAGCCCCAGCATTTT,CASSPPQGMSNQPQHF
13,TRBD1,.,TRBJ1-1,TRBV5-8,TGTGCCAGCACCGCGACAGGGGGCACTGAAGCTTTCTTT,CASTATGGTEAFF
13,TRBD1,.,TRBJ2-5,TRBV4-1,TGCGCCAGCGGGACAGGGGCCTTCGAGACCCAGTACTTC,CASGTGAFETQYF
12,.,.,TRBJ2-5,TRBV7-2,TGTGCCAGCAGCTTAAGCGGTGAGACCCAGTACTTC,CASSLSGETQYF
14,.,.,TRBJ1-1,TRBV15,TGTGCCACCAGCGGAACGGGGGGGAACACTGAAGCTTTCTTT,CATSGTGGNTEAFF
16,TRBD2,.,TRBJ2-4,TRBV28,TGTGCCAGCAGTTTGGGGCCTAGCGGACTCAAAAACATTCAGTACTTC,CASSLGPSGLKNIQYF
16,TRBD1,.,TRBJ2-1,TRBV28,TGTGCCAGCACCGGATGGACAGGGCGCTCCTACAATGAGCAGTTCTTC,CASTGWTGRSYNEQFF
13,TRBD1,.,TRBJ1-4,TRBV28,TGTGCCAGCAGTGTCTGGACAGGCGGTAAACTGTTTTTT,CASSVWTGGKLFF
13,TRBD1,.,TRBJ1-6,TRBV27,TGTGCCAGCAGGGGACAGGGTAATTCACCCCTCCACTTT,CASRGQGNSPLHF
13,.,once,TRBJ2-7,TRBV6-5,TGTGCCAGCAGTTATAGCGGAGACTACGAGCAGTACTTC,CASSYSGDYEQYF
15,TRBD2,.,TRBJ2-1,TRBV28,TGTGCCAGCAGCACCTCTCTAGCGGGTTACAATGAGCAGTTCTTC,CASSTSLAGYNEQFF
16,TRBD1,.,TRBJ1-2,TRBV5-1,TGCGCCAGCAGCTTGGGACAGGGGTTTTTTAACTATGGCTACACCTTC,CASSLGQGFFNYGYTF
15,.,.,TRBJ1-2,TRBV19,TGTGCCAGTAGTGCTGTGAGGGGGAAACTCTATGGCTACACCTTC,CASSAVRGKLYGYTF
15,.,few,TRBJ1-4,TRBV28,TGTGCCAGCAGTTTCCAGGGGCTGGATCAGGAAAAACTGTTTTTT,CASSFQGLDQEKLFF
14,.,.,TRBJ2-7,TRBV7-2,TGTGCCAGCAGCTTGGGGGGATTTGACTACGAGCAGTACTTC,CASSLGGFDYEQYF
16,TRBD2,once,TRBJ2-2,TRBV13,TGTGCCAGCAGCTACGGACTAGCGGGGGGAAACGGGGAGCTGTTTTTT,CASSYGLAGGNGELFF
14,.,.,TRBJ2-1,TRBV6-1,TGTGCCAGCAGTGAAACCAGGGGGGTGGGTGAGCAGTTCTTC,CASSETRGVGEQFF
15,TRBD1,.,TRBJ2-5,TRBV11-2,TGTGCCAGCAGACAAGAGGACAGGGGCTTTGGGACCCAGTACTTC,CASRQEDRGFGTQYF